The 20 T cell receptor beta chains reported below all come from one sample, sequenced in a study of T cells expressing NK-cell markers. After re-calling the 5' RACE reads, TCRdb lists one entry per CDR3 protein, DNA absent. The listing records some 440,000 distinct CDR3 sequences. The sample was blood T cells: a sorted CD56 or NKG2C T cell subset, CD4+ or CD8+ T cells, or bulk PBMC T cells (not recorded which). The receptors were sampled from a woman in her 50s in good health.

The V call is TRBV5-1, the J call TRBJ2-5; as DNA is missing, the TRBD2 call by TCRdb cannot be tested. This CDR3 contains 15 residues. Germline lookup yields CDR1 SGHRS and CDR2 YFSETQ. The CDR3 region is CASRPTAGQQETQYF.

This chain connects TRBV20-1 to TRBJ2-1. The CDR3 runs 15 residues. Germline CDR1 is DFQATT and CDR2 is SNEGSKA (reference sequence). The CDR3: CSARDLGRAYNEQFF.

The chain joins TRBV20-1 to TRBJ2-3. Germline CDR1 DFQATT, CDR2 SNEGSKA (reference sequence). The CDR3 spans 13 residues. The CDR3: CSASVLRGDTQYF.

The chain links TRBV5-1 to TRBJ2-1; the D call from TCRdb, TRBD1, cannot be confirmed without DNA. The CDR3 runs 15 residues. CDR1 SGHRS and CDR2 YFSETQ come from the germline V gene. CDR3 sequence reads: CASSSQGQAFNEQFF.

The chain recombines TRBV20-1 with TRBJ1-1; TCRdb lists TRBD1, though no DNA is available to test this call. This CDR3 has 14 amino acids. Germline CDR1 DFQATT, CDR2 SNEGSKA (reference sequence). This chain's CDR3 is CSALRGRGDAEAFF.

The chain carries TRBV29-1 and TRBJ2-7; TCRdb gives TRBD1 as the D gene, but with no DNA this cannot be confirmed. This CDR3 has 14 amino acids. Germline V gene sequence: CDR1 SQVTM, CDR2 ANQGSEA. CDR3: CSVEDLTGASEQYF.

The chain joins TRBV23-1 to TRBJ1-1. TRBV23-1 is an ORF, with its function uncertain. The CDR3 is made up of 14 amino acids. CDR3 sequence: CASSQSNRWPEAFF.

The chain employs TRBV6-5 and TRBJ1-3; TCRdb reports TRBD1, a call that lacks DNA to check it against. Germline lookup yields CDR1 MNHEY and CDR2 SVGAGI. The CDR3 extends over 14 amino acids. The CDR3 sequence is CASRPTGPGNTIYF.

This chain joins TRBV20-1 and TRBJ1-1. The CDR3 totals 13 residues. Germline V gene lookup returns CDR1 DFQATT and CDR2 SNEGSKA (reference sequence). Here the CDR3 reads CSVTPDRDTEAFF.

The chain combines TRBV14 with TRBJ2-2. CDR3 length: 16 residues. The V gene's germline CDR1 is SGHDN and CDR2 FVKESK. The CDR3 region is CASSRAGRPNTGELFF.

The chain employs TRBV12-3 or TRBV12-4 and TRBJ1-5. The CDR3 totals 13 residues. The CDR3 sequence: CASSLGGVQPQHF.

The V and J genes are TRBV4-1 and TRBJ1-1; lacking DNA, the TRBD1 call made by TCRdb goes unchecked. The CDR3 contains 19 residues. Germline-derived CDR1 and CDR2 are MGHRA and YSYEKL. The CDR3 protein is CASSQVEGQKPSGDTEAFF.

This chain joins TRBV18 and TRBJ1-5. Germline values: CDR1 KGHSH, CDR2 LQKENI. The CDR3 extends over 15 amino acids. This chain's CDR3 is CASSLDFGDNQPQHF.

This chain's CDR3 is CASSVEGTGVYGYTF. V and J are TRBV9 and TRBJ1-2; no DNA is available, so the TRBD1 call from TCRdb remains unchecked. Germline lookup yields CDR1 SGDLS and CDR2 YYNGEE. The CDR3 is 15 residues long.

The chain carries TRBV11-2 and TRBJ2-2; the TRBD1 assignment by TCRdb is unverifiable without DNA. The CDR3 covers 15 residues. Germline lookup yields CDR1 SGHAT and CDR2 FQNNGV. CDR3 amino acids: CASSYRQGNTGELFF. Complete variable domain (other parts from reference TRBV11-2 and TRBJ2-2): EAGVAQSPRYKIIEKRQSVAFWCNPISGHATLYWYQQILGQGPKLLIQFQNNGVVDDSQLPKDRFSAERLKGVDSTLKIQPAKLEDSAVYLCASSYRQGNTGELFFGEGSRLTVL.

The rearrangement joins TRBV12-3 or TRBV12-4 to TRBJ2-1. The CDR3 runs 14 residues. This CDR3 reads CASSPQAGPNEQFF.

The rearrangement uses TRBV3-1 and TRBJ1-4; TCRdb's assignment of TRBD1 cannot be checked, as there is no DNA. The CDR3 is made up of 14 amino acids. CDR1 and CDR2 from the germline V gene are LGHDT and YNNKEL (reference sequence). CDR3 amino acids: CASSHYQGNEKLFF.

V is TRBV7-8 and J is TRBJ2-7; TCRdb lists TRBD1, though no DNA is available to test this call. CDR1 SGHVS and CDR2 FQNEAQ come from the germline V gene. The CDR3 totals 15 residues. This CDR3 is CASSLMGQGSSEQYF. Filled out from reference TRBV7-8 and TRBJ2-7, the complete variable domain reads GAGVSQSPRYKVAKRGQDVALRCDPISGHVSLFWYQQALGQGPEFLTYFQNEAQLDKSGLPSDRFFAERPEGSVSTLKIQRTQQEDSAVYLCASSLMGQGSSEQYFGPGTRLTVT.

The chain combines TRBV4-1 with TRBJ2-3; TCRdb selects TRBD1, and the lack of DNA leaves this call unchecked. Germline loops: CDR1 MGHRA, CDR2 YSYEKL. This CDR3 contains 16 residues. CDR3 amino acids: CASSQTPRGSTDTQYF.

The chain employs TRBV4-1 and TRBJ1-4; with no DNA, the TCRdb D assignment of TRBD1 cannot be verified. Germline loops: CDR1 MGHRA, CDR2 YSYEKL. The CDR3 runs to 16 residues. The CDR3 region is CASSRNNRGEDEKLFF.